This T cell receptor (beta chain) is from a study of blood T cell repertoires in COVID-19. Here immunoSEQ multiplex PCR was the method, and the copy in TCRdb shows in-frame clones only, minus some. The sample lists more than 300,000 clones; more than 70% were seen once. This clone was seen only once. The trim removed 5 bases at V and 0 bases at J, leaving 6 bases unmatched. The germline gives CDR1 MNHEY, CDR2 SVGEGT. This CDR3 has 15 amino acids. The receptor was derived from a woman in her 50s with acute or convalescent COVID-19. Material: peripheral blood. This rearrangement joins TRBV6-2 or TRBV6-3 to TRBJ2-7; TRBD1 matches 8 bases. The CDR3 region is CASSLQGVYSYEQYF. Written as DNA, the CDR3 is TGTGCCAGCAGTCTACAGGGGGTCTACTCCTACGAGCAGTACTTC.